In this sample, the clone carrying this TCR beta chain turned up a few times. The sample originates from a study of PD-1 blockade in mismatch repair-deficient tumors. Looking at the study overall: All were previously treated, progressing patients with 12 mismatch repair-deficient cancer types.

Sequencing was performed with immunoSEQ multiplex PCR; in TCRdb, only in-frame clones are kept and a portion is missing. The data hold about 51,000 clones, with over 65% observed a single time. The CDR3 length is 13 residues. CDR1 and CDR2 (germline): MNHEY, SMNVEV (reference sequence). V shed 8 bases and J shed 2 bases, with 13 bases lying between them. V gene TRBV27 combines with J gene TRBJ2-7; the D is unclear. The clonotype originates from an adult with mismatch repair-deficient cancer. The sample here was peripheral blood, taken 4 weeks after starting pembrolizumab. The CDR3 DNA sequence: TGTGCCAGCGGGCTCCCCGCCCCCTACGAGCAGTACTTC. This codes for CASGLPAPYEQYF.